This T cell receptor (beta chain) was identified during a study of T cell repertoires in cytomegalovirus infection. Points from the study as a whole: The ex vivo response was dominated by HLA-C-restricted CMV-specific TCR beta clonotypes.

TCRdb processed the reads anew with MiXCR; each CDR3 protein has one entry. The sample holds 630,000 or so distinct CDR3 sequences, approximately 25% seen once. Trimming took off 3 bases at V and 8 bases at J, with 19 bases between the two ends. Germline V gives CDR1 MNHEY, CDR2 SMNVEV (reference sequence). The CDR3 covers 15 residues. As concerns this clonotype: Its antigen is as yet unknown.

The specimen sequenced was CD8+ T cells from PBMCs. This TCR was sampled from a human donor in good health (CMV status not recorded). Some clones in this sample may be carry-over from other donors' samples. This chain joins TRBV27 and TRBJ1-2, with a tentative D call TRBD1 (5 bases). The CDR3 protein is CASSLGSGTPDGYTF. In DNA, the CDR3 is TGTGCCAGCAGTTTGGGTTCAGGGACCCCTGACGGCTACACCTTC.